The 28 T cell receptor beta chains given below trace back to one sample, sequenced in a study of T cell responses to AZD1222 COVID-19 vaccine (dated by TCRdb to the early 2020s). The library relied on the immunoSEQ multiplex PCR assay. The immuneACCESS repertoire file appears here via TCRdb, limited to in-frame rearrangements. These files lack a portion of the clones; in checked studies, under half of the deficit traces to unresolved V genes, and the cause of the others is not known. In this sample the table shows 100,000 or so clones, 70% to 90% of which occur a single time. More than 10% of the sample belongs to the ten largest clones. Explained via the paper, the time point label denotes: baseline before first vaccination. The sample was peripheral blood, taken on day 0 of AZD1222 vaccination. These receptors were obtained from an adult in good health.

CDR3 protein: CASSRLAGGHEQYF. CDR3 coding DNA: TGTGCCAGCAGCAGACTAGCGGGGGGGCACGAGCAGTACTTC. The chain has TRBV6-5 and TRBJ2-7, with 14 bases fitting TRBD2. CDR1 and CDR2 from the germline V gene are MNHEY and SVGAGI. The trim removed 6 bases at V and 5 bases at J, leaving 3 bases unmatched. The CDR3 extends over 14 amino acids.

The chain is built from TRBV5-4 and TRBJ1-1; no definite D call. V was clipped by 0 bases and J by 11 bases, with 14 bases between them. In germline, CDR1 is SGHNT, CDR2 YYREEE (reference sequence). This CDR3 has 13 residues. DNA for the CDR3: TGTGCCAGCAGCTTGGAACCGAACAAAGCGGCTTTCTTT. This encodes CASSLEPNKAAFF.

The chain links TRBV5-1 to TRBJ1-1; weak D call: TRBD1 (5 bases). CDR1 and CDR2 from the germline V gene are SGHRS and YFSETQ. Trimming stripped 3 bases from V and 3 bases from J, with 9 bases between. This CDR3 has 13 amino acids. CDR3 region: CASSSGTDTEAFF. The DNA of the CDR3 is TGCGCCAGCAGCTCGGGGACGGACACTGAAGCTTTCTTT.

V is TRBV7-2 and J is TRBJ1-3, with a tentative D call TRBD1 (6 bases). The germline V and J ends were trimmed by 7 bases and 2 bases, with 12 bases remaining between them. This CDR3 is built from 14 residues. Germline lookup yields CDR1 SGHTA and CDR2 FQGNSA. CDR3 DNA: TGTGCCAGCACACCAGGGGTTACTGGAAACACCATATATTTT. Its translation: CASTPGVTGNTIYF.

J is TRBJ1-1 and V is TRBV11-2, with unresolved D. There are 16 residues in the CDR3. From germline, CDR1 is SGHAT and CDR2 FQNNGV. V gave up 2 bases and J gave up 5 bases, with 18 bases separating them. CDR3 sequence (DNA): TGTGCCAGCAGCTTAAACCCGCGGAACTTGGGGACTGAAGCTTTCTTT. Protein product: CASSLNPRNLGTEAFF.

The V call is TRBV6-5, the J call TRBJ2-4; the D gene is possibly TRBD2 (6 bases). Germline V gene data show CDR1 as MNHEY and CDR2 as SVGAGI. V gave up 4 bases and J gave up 2 bases, with 12 bases separating them. This CDR3 is 15 amino acids long. The CDR3 spells CASSSEGRSKNIQYF. The CDR3 DNA reads as TGTGCCAGCAGTTCGGAGGGGCGGTCCAAAAACATTCAGTACTTC.

This clone has a handful of counts. The chain couples TRBV5-6 to TRBJ1-4; D remains ambiguous. The CDR3 loop spans 13 amino acids. Trimming stripped 4 bases from V and 12 bases from J, with 16 bases between. Germline CDR1 SGHDT, CDR2 YYEEEE. DNA for the CDR3: TGTGCCAGCAGCCCTACACAAGATTCAGAACTGTTTTTT. It codes for CASSPTQDSELFF.

J is TRBJ1-1 and V is TRBV3-1 (or the pseudogene TRBV3-2), with 7 bases that match TRBD1. The V gene end was trimmed by 4 bases and the J gene end by 0 bases; junction bases not matched to a gene: 8. Germline CDR1 is LGHDT and CDR2 is YNNKEL (reference sequence). The CDR3 runs to 16 residues. CDR3 in DNA: TGTGCCAGCAGCCCCCTGACAGGGCCCGTGAACACTGAAGCTTTCTTT. This codes for CASSPLTGPVNTEAFF.

The CDR3, as DNA: TGTGCCAGCTCACCACAGTCAGACTTTTACAATGAGCAGTTCTTC. Translated: CASSPQSDFYNEQFF. J is TRBJ2-1 and V is TRBV18; D unclear. Deletions cut 1 base from V and 4 bases from J, with 11 bases between. The CDR3 is made up of 15 amino acids. CDR1 is KGHSH, CDR2 LQKENI, per germline.

This chain links TRBV4-2 with TRBJ2-5, with D tentatively TRBD1 or TRBD2 (5 bases each). Per germline, CDR1 LGHNA and CDR2 YNFKEQ. Between the trimmed V and J ends, which lost 0 bases and 4 bases, there was a span of 12 bases. The CDR3 runs to 15 residues. The CDR3 spells CASSQDPGTGETQYF. CDR3 DNA sequence: TGTGCCAGCAGCCAAGATCCCGGGACCGGAGAGACCCAGTACTTC.

The chain combines TRBV7-2 with TRBJ1-3; D not certain. Germline CDR1 and CDR2: SGHTA and FQGNSA. The CDR3 has 16 amino acids. Trimming left V 1 base short and J 0 bases short, with 10 bases between. CDR3 residues: CASSLVSGDSGNTIYF. As DNA, the CDR3 is TGTGCCAGCAGCTTAGTTTCGGGAGACTCTGGAAACACCATATATTTT.

J is TRBJ2-3 and V is TRBV16; 9 bases map to TRBD1. The CDR3 spans 15 residues. CDR1 and CDR2 from the germline V gene are KGHSY and FQNENV. Trimming took 4 bases from V and 4 from J; bases not matched to a gene: 6. CDR3 amino acids: CASSPGTGNADTQYF. The CDR3 DNA reads TGTGCCAGCAGCCCCGGGACAGGGAATGCAGATACGCAGTATTTT.

This chain joins TRBV2 and TRBJ1-1, with D possibly being TRBD1 (5 bases). CDR1 is SNHLY and CDR2 is FYNNEI in the germline V gene. The ends were cut back, 6 bases at V and 1 base at J, with 9 bases in the middle. The CDR3 is made up of 13 amino acids. CDR3 nucleotides: TGTGCCAGCAGATCCGACAGGAACACTGAAGCTTTCTTT. This sequence encodes CASRSDRNTEAFF.

The chain is built from TRBV7-8 and TRBJ2-7; no firm D call. This CDR3 comprises 12 residues. V lost 5 bases and J 6 bases, leaving 11 bases between the germline ends. Germline CDR1 reads SGHVS; CDR2 reads FQNEAQ. In nucleotides, the CDR3 is TGTGCCAGCAGCCATGCACTCGGCGAGCAGTACTTC. Protein product: CASSHALGEQYF. Supplemented by reference TRBV7-8 and TRBJ2-7, the full variable domain reads GAGVSQSPRYKVAKRGQDVALRCDPISGHVSLFWYQQALGQGPEFLTYFQNEAQLDKSGLPSDRFFAERPEGSVSTLKIQRTQQEDSAVYLCASSHALGEQYFGPGTRLTVT.

V and J are TRBV7-8 and TRBJ1-1, with unresolved D. The CDR3 is 15 residues long. The germline V gene encodes CDR1 SGHVS and CDR2 FQNEAQ. The V gene lost 1 base and the J gene lost 1 base, with 10 bases spanning the gap. CDR3 DNA: TGTGCCAGCAGCTTAGAGTCGATTCCGAACACTGAAGCTTTCTTT. Translation: CASSLESIPNTEAFF.

The chain has TRBV27 and TRBJ2-4, with 8 bases fitting TRBD1. V shed 6 bases and J 0 bases; nucleotides not matched to a gene: 22. CDR3 size: 21 residues. The germline gives CDR1 MNHEY, CDR2 SMNVEV (reference sequence). CDR3 region: CASSLFGPVRGRALAKNIQYF. The DNA for the CDR3 is TGTGCCAGCAGCCTTTTTGGGCCCGTCAGGGGGCGGGCCCTAGCCAAAAACATTCAGTACTTC.

This chain uses TRBV3-1 (or the pseudogene TRBV3-2) with TRBJ1-2, with D possibly TRBD1 on 6 matching bases. Germline CDR1 LGHDT, CDR2 YNNKEL (reference sequence). Trimming stripped 1 base from V and 7 bases from J, with 10 bases between. The CDR3 totals 13 residues. The CDR3 DNA reads TGTGCCAGCAGCCAAGTTCAGGGGCTTGGCTACACCTTC. Amino acids: CASSQVQGLGYTF.

The chain combines TRBV10-3 with TRBJ2-7; D remains ambiguous. Per the germline V gene, CDR1 is ENHRY and CDR2 is SYGVKD. The CDR3 has 10 residues. The V end lost 9 bases, the J end lost 3 bases, and 6 bases lay between the germline ends. The CDR3 bases are TGTGCCATGGGCGGCTACGAGCAGTACTTC. It yields the protein CAMGGYEQYF.

The rearrangement joins TRBV11-2 to TRBJ2-7; TRBD1 agrees at 11 bases. J gave up 0 bases and V 5 bases, and 3 bases lay outside the gene matches. Germline V lookup: CDR1 SGHAT, CDR2 FQNNGV. There are 15 residues in the CDR3. The CDR3 coding sequence is TGTGCCAGCAGCGCCGGGACAGGGGGCTCCTACGAGCAGTACTTC. It translates to CASSAGTGGSYEQYF.

The chain employs TRBV9 and TRBJ2-5; 7 bases map to TRBD2. Germline loops: CDR1 SGDLS, CDR2 YYNGEE. V lost 3 bases and J lost 7; bases outside the gene matches: 9. CDR3 size: 14 residues. The CDR3 DNA is TGTGCCAGCAGCGCTTCGGGACTACCGGGGACCCAGTACTTC. Residues: CASSASGLPGTQYF.

This clone was recorded a few times. The chain uses TRBV5-4 and TRBJ1-4; 8 bases align to TRBD1. Germline CDR1 and CDR2: SGHNT and YYREEE (reference sequence). The CDR3 loop spans 13 amino acids. J gave up 6 bases and V 3 bases, and 1 base lay outside the gene matches. The CDR3 coding sequence is TGTGCCAGCAGCTCGGACAGGGATGAAAAACTGTTTTTT. Translation: CASSSDRDEKLFF.

This chain joins TRBV6-5 and TRBJ1-1; D unclear. CDR1 is MNHEY, CDR2 SVGAGI, per germline. Trimming removed 1 base at V and 3 bases at J, with 6 bases between. The CDR3 spans 13 residues. CDR3 region: CASSYFEYTEAFF. The CDR3, as DNA: TGTGCCAGCAGTTACTTCGAATACACTGAAGCTTTCTTT.

The chain employs TRBV27 and TRBJ1-2, with 7 bases identical to TRBD1. J lost 8 bases, V lost 3 bases, and 15 bases had no gene match. Germline V CDR1 and CDR2: MNHEY, SMNVEV (reference sequence). The CDR3 has 16 residues. In DNA form, the CDR3 reads TGTGCCAGCAGTTTCTTGAGGTCAGGGGGGCGCGAGGGCTACACCTTC. Translation gives CASSFLRSGGREGYTF.

This clone came up a few times. The gene calls are TRBV18 and TRBJ1-4; a weak D match, TRBD1 (5 bases). CDR3 length equals 16 residues. V was shortened by 6 bases and J by 2 bases, with 16 bases between the two germline ends. Germline CDR1 reads KGHSH; CDR2 reads LQKENI. The CDR3 region is CASSVNGGATNEKLFF. CDR3 sequence (DNA): TGTGCCAGCTCTGTGAATGGGGGAGCGACTAATGAAAAACTGTTTTTT. The whole variable domain, filled in from reference TRBV18 and TRBJ1-4, reads NAGVMQNPRHLVRRRGQEARLRCSPMKGHSHVYWYRQLPEEGLKFMVYLQKENIIDESGMPKERFSAEFPKEGPSILRIQQVVRGDSAAYFCASSVNGGATNEKLFFGSGTQLSVL.

The chain carries TRBV5-1 and TRBJ2-3, with TRBD2 matching over 8 bases. The V gene's germline CDR1 is SGHRS and CDR2 YFSETQ. The CDR3 extends over 16 amino acids. V was pared by 0 bases and J by 1 base, with 4 bases of the junction left unmatched. CDR3 amino acids: CASSLEGRGGTDTQYF. DNA for the CDR3: TGCGCCAGCAGCTTGGAGGGGCGGGGGGGCACAGATACGCAGTATTTT.

The count of this clone is one. This sequence joins TRBV10-3 and TRBJ1-3; D remains ambiguous. CDR3 length: 12 residues. Trimming removed 0 bases from V and 7 bases from J, with 4 bases in between. Germline lookup yields CDR1 ENHRY and CDR2 SYGVKD. CDR3 loop: CAISESGNTIYF. The CDR3 DNA reads TGTGCCATCAGTGAGTCGGGTAACACCATATATTTT.

This rearrangement joins TRBV12-3 or TRBV12-4 to TRBJ1-1; TRBD1 is a possible D gene (6 bases). The CDR3 runs to 12 residues. The ends were cut back, 7 bases at V and 9 bases at J, with 15 bases in the middle. The CDR3 spells CASTLTTGKAFF. The DNA of the CDR3 is TGTGCCAGCACCCTAACGACAGGTAAAGCTTTCTTT.

This chain uses TRBV11-1 with TRBJ1-6; 9 bases agree with TRBD1. Per the germline V gene, CDR1 is SGHAT and CDR2 is FQDESV (reference sequence). Trimming at V came to 5 bases and at J to 9 bases, leaving 5 bases not matched to a gene. This CDR3 has 14 residues. DNA for the CDR3: TGTGCCAGCAGCCCGGACAGGGGCAGTTCACCCCTCCACTTT. Protein product: CASSPDRGSSPLHF. Filled out from reference TRBV11-1 and TRBJ1-6, the complete variable domain reads EAEVAQSPRYKITEKSQAVAFWCDPISGHATLYWYRQILGQGPELLVQFQDESVVDDSQLPKDRFSAERLKGVDSTLKIQPAELGDSAMYLCASSPDRGSSPLHFGNGTRLTVT.